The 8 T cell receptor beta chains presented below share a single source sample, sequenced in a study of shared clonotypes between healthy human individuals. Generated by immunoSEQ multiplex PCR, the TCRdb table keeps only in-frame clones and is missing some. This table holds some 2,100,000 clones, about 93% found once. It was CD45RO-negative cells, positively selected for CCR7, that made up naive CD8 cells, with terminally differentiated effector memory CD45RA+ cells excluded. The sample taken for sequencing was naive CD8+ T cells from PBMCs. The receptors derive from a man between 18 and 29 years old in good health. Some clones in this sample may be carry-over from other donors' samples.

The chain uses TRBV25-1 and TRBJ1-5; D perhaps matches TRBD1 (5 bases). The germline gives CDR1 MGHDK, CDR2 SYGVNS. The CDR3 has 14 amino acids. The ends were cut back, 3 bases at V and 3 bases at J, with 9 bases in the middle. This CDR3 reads CASSDTGYNQPQHF. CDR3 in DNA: TGTGCCAGCAGTGATACAGGTTACAATCAGCCCCAGCATTTT.

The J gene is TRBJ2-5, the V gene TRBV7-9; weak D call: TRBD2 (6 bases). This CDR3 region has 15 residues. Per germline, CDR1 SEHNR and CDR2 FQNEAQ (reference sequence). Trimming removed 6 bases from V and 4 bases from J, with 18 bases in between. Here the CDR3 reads CASSTNRETGETQYF. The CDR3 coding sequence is TGTGCCAGCAGTACAAACCGGGAGACGGGAGAGACCCAGTACTTC.

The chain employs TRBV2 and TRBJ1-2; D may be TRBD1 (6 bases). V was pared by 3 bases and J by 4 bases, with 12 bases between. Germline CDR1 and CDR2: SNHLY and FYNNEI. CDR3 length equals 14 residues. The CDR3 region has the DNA TGTGCCAGCAGTGACGGGACATTCGGCTATGGCTACACCTTC. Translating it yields CASSDGTFGYGYTF.

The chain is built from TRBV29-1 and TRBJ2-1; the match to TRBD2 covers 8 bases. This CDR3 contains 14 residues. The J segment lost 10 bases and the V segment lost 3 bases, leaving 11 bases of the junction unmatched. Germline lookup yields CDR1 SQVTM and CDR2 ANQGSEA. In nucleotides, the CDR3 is TGCAGCGTTGACGGCGGGAGGAGAAGTACGGAGCAGTTCTTC. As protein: CSVDGGRRSTEQFF.

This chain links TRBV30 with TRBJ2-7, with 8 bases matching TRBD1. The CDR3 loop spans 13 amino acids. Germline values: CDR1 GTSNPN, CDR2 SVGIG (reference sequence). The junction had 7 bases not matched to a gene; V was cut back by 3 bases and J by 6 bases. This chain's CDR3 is CAWRTGQGGEQYF. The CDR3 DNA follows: TGTGCCTGGAGGACCGGACAGGGAGGCGAGCAGTACTTC.

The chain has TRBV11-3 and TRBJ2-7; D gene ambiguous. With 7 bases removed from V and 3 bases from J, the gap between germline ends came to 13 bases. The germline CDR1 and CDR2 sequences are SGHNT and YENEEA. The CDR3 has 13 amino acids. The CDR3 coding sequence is TGTGCCAGCACTTCCCCCCAGGACTACGAGCAGTACTTC. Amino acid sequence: CASTSPQDYEQYF.

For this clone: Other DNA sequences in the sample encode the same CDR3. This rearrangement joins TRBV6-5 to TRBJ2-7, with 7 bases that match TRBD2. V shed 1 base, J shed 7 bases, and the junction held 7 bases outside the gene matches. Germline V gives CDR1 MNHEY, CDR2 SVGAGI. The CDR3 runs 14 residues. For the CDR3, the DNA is TGTGCCAGCAGTTACTGGGCGGGAGCGGGGGAGCAGTACTTC. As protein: CASSYWAGAGEQYF.

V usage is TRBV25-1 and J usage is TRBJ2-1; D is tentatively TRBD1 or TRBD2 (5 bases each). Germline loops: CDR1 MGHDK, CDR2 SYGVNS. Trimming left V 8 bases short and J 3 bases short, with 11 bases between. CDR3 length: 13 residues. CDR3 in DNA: TGTGCCAGCGAGGGACCCAGCTACAATGAGCAGTTCTTC. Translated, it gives CASEGPSYNEQFF.